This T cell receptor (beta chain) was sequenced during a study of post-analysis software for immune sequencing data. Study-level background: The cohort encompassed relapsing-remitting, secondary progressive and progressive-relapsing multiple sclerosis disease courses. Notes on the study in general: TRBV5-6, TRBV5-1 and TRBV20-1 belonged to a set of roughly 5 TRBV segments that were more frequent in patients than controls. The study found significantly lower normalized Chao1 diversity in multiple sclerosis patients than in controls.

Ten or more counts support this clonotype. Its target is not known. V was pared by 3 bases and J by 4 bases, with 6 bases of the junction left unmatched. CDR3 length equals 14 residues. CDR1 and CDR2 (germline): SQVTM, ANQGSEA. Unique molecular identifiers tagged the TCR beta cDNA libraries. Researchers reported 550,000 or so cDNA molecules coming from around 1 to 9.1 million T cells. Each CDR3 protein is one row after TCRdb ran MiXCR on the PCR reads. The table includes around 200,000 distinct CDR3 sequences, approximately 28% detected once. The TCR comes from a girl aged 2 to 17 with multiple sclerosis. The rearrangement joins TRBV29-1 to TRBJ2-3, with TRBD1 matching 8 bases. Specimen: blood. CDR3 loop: CSVDQGAMADTQYF. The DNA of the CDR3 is TGCAGCGTTGATCAGGGGGCTATGGCAGATACGCAGTATTTT.